The 4 T cell receptor beta chains in this list originate from one sample, sequenced in a study of T cell repertoires in cytomegalovirus infection. TCRdb used MiXCR to reprocess the reads, holding one entry per CDR3 protein. The top ten hold 65% to 75% of the sample, which has around 120,000 distinct CDR3 sequences, less than 55% seen once. No antigen has been identified for these receptors. The source material was CD8+ T cells from cultured PBMCs, sampled from culture after CMV antigen stimulation. Every receptor here comes from a human donor in good health (CMV status not recorded). Some clones in this sample may be carry-over from other donors' samples.

The table lists this clonotype with a count of one. This rearrangement joins TRBV12-3 or TRBV12-4 to TRBJ2-1, with D perhaps matching TRBD1 (6 bases). The CDR3 has 15 amino acids. Trimming removed 5 bases at V and 3 bases at J, with 14 bases between. CDR3 sequence: CASSNRAGGYNEQFF. For the CDR3, the DNA is TGTGCCAGCAGTAACAGGGCTGGCGGCTACAATGAGCAGTTCTTC.

This rearrangement joins TRBV2 to TRBJ2-3, with 12 nucleotides matching TRBD2. V trimming: 7 bases; J trimming: 1 base; junction bases outside the gene matches: 3. This CDR3 has 15 amino acids. From germline, CDR1 is SNHLY and CDR2 FYNNEI. The CDR3 here is CASIWTSGGTDTQYF. The DNA of the CDR3 is TGTGCCAGCATCTGGACTAGCGGGGGCACAGATACGCAGTATTTT.

This clonotype showed up just a few times. The genes are TRBV12-3 or TRBV12-4 and TRBJ1-5; maybe TRBD1 (5 bases). V gave up 6 bases and J gave up 3 bases, with 12 bases separating them. The CDR3 runs 14 residues. CDR3: CASRIGGVNQPQHF. CDR3 nucleotide sequence: TGTGCCAGCAGGATTGGGGGAGTCAATCAGCCCCAGCATTTT.

The chain employs TRBV20-1 and TRBJ1-2; no clear D. CDR1 and CDR2 (germline): DFQATT, SNEGSKA (reference sequence). The V and J ends lost 0 bases and 4 bases respectively, with 12 bases between them. This CDR3 is built from 14 residues. The CDR3 sequence is CSARDLMVSYGYTF. CDR3 nucleotides: TGCAGTGCTAGAGATTTGATGGTGTCCTATGGCTACACCTTC.